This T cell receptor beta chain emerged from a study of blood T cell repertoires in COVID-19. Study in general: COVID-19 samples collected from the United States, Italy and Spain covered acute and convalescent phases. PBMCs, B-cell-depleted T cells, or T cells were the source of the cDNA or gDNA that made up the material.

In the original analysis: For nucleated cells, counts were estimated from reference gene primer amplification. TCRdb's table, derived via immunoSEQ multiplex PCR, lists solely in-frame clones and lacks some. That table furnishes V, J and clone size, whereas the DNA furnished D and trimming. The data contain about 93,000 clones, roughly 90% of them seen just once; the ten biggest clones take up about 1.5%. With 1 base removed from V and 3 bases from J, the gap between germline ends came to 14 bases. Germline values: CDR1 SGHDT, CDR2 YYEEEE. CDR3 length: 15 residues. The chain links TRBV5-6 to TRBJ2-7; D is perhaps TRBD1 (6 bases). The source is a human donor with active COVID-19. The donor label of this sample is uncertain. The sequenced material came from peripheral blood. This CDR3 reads CASSLFDRIIYEQYF. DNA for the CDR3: TGTGCCAGCAGCTTGTTTGACAGGATTATCTACGAGCAGTACTTC.